This entry lists 16 T cell receptor beta chains sequenced from one sample in a study of T cell responses to AZD1222 COVID-19 vaccine. Here immunoSEQ multiplex PCR was the method, and the copy in TCRdb shows in-frame clones only, minus some. The sample shows 130,000 or so clones, approximately 90% of them seen only once. The sample was peripheral blood, taken 28 days after the second AZD1222 dose. The receptors come from an adult who received the AZD1222 COVID-19 vaccine.

The chain combines TRBV12-3 or TRBV12-4 with TRBJ1-1; 7 bases are shared with TRBD1. This CDR3 has 13 residues. J was trimmed by 4 bases and V by 6 bases; bases with no gene match: 5. CDR3 DNA: TGTGCCAGCAGCCAGGGGGGTGGCACTGAAGCTTTCTTT. As protein: CASSQGGGTEAFF.

The rearrangement joins TRBV18 to TRBJ1-5; D might be TRBD1 (5 bases). The CDR3 runs to 16 residues. CDR1 is KGHSH and CDR2 is LQKENI in the germline V gene. V shed 1 base and J shed 2 bases, with 12 bases lying between them. In nucleotides, the CDR3 is TGTGCCAGCTCACCACGAGGGGCCGGAGGCAATCAGCCCCAGCATTTT. It translates to CASSPRGAGGNQPQHF.

V is TRBV29-1 and J is TRBJ1-1, with TRBD1 matching 8 bases. The germline V gene has CDR1 SQVTM and CDR2 ANQGSEA. V was clipped by 2 bases and J by 10 bases; unmatched bases: 6. CDR3 length: 12 amino acids. CDR3 protein: CSVERQGARAFF. The CDR3 nucleotides read TGCAGCGTTGAAAGGCAGGGGGCAAGAGCTTTCTTT.

J is TRBJ1-4 and V is TRBV6-2 or TRBV6-3; possibly TRBD1 for D (5 bases). V lost 2 bases and J 5 bases, leaving 12 bases between the germline ends. The CDR3 consists of 15 residues. Germline V gene sequence: CDR1 MNHEY, CDR2 SVGEGT. Written as DNA, the CDR3 is TGTGCCAGCAGTTACCAAAGGGGTGCGAATGAAAAACTGTTTTTT. It encodes CASSYQRGANEKLFF.

The V and J genes are TRBV7-9 and TRBJ1-4; 7 positions agree with TRBD1. The J segment lost 7 bases and the V segment lost 2 bases, leaving 4 bases of the junction unmatched. Germline-derived CDR1 and CDR2 are SEHNR and FQNEAQ (reference sequence). There are 14 residues in the CDR3. CDR3 residues: CASSLRAGGEKLFF. The CDR3 DNA reads as TGTGCCAGCAGCTTAAGGGCAGGGGGTGAAAAACTGTTTTTT.

The chain carries TRBV5-1 and TRBJ2-1; the match to TRBD1 covers 7 bases. The V gene end was trimmed by 0 bases and the J gene end by 9 bases; junction bases not matched to a gene: 6. CDR3 length: 14 residues. CDR1 SGHRS and CDR2 YFSETQ come from the germline V gene. The DNA for the CDR3 is TGCGCCAGCAGCTTGGGACAGGGTGTCACTGAGCAGTTCTTC. Amino acid sequence: CASSLGQGVTEQFF.

The CDR3 loop reads CASSPAGSRGGEKLFF. The DNA of the CDR3 is TGTGCCAGCTCACCAGCCGGGTCCAGGGGTGGCGAAAAACTGTTTTTT. The chain carries TRBV18 and TRBJ1-4; D possibly corresponds to TRBD1 (6 bases). Germline lookup yields CDR1 KGHSH and CDR2 LQKENI. The CDR3 covers 16 residues. V was clipped by 2 bases and J by 8 bases, with 18 bases between them.

The chain uses TRBV7-2 and TRBJ2-7; 7 bases agree with TRBD1. V lost 4 bases, J lost 3 bases, and 6 bases stayed unmatched. The CDR3 sequence is 14 residues long. Germline-derived CDR1 and CDR2 are SGHTA and FQGNSA. The DNA of the CDR3 is TGTGCCAGCAGCTATCGACAGGGCCTCTACGAGCAGTACTTC. It yields the protein CASSYRQGLYEQYF.

The rearrangement joins TRBV4-1 to TRBJ1-2; D unclear. Looked up from germline, CDR1 is MGHRA and CDR2 is YSYEKL. The length of the CDR3 is 18 residues. Trimming took off 1 base at V and 4 bases at J, with 22 bases between the two ends. CDR3 sequence (DNA): TGCGCCAGCAGCCAAGGCCAAGACCCTACCGCTGACTTCTATGGCTACACCTTC. This gives the protein CASSQGQDPTADFYGYTF.

The genes are TRBV14 and TRBJ2-7; 11 bases are shared with TRBD1. Germline CDR1 reads SGHDN; CDR2 reads FVKESK. J lost 5 bases, V lost 4 bases, and 7 bases had no gene match. This CDR3 region has 15 residues. The CDR3 bases are TGTGCCAGCAGCCTTCTCGGACAGGGGGCAAACGAGCAGTACTTC. Translation gives CASSLLGQGANEQYF.

The rearrangement uses TRBV5-4 and TRBJ1-2; D not resolved. Germline CDR1 SGHNT, CDR2 YYREEE (reference sequence). Trimming shortened V by 2 bases and J by 0 bases, and 11 bases separated the two germline ends. The CDR3 sequence is 15 residues long. The CDR3 nucleotides are TGTGCCAGCAGCTTATTGACGGAAGCTAACTATGGCTACACCTTC. This sequence encodes CASSLLTEANYGYTF.

The chain employs TRBV5-5 and TRBJ2-3, with D possibly matching TRBD2 (5 bases). The CDR3 is 13 amino acids. V lost 0 bases to trimming and J lost 3 bases, with 5 bases between them. Germline CDR1 reads SGHKS; CDR2 reads YYEKEE (reference sequence). CDR3 nucleotides: TGTGCCAGCAGCTTGGGAGGGACAGATACGCAGTATTTT. Its protein product is CASSLGGTDTQYF.

The chain joins TRBV12-3 or TRBV12-4 to TRBJ1-1; unclear D gene. This CDR3 is built from 12 residues. With 8 bases removed from V and 1 base from J, the gap between germline ends came to 8 bases. The CDR3 nucleotides read TGTGCCAGCGGTACTGGGAACACTGAAGCTTTCTTT. This codes for CASGTGNTEAFF.

V is TRBV5-1 and J is TRBJ1-1; 7 positions match TRBD1. The length of the CDR3 is 14 residues. CDR1 is SGHRS and CDR2 is YFSETQ in the germline V gene. With V trimmed by 1 base and J by 4 bases, 4 bases remained unmatched. The chain's CDR3 is CASSLSQGGTEAFF. CDR3 coding DNA: TGCGCCAGCAGCTTGTCCCAGGGGGGCACTGAAGCTTTCTTT. The full variable domain, in which reference TRBV5-1 and TRBJ1-1 provide the parts outside the CDR3, is KAGVTQTPRYLIKTRGQQVTLSCSPISGHRSVSWYQQTPGQGLQFLFEYFSETQRNKGNFPGRFSGRQFSNSRSEMNVSTLELGDSALYLCASSLSQGGTEAFFGQGTRLTVV.

This clone was counted only a few times. V gene TRBV6-5 combines with J gene TRBJ1-5; possibly TRBD1 for D (6 bases). The length of the CDR3 is 14 residues. Deletions cut 7 bases from V and 0 bases from J, with 10 bases between. Germline-derived CDR1 and CDR2 are MNHEY and SVGAGI. CDR3 protein: CASTRDISNQPQHF. For the CDR3, the DNA is TGTGCCAGCACCCGGGACATTAGCAATCAGCCCCAGCATTTT.

This chain connects TRBV5-6 to TRBJ1-2; tentative D call: TRBD1 (6 bases). This CDR3 contains 17 residues. CDR1 and CDR2 (germline): SGHDT, YYEEEE. V was clipped by 4 bases and J by 5 bases, with 24 bases between them. The CDR3 DNA follows: TGTGCCAGCAGCGGAATCAGGGGCAAGGGCTCACTTTATGGCTACACCTTC. As protein: CASSGIRGKGSLYGYTF.